This TCR beta chain originates from a study of spatial heterogeneity in lung cancer. Study in general: Among detected sequences, beta-chain ones consistently exceeded alpha-chain ones in number. Regarding the study as a whole: Intratumoral expanded alpha and beta TCR counts were found to track tumor mutation counts.

This clonotype was observed many times. Its target is not known. TCRdb reanalysed the 5' RACE reads using MiXCR and keeps one entry per CDR3 protein. The data show about 100,000 distinct CDR3 sequences, 4.4% seen once. Time point meaning: sample taken at primary tumor resection. The CDR3 extends over 14 amino acids. Trimming removed 8 bases at V and 6 bases at J, with 18 bases between. The germline V gene has CDR1 MNHNY and CDR2 SVGAGI (reference sequence). J is TRBJ2-3 and V is TRBV6-6; D perhaps matches TRBD1 (6 bases). This TCR came from a male donor with early-stage non-small cell lung cancer. The source material was lung tumor tissue, sampled at surgery. The CDR3 nucleotides are TGTGCCAGCGGAGTACAGGGACCCTTGGATACGCAGTATTTT. Translating it yields CASGVQGPLDTQYF.